Presented here are 6 T cell receptor beta chains from one specimen sequenced in a study of control samples from healthy donors and cancer patients. Libraries were prepared by immunoSEQ multiplex PCR; TCRdb keeps only in-frame clonotypes and omits some of them. Found here are tens of thousands of clones, over 75% of them singletons; the top ten hold roughly 28%. The sequencing sample was made of blood. Every receptor here comes from a man aged 50 to 59 in good health.

The CDR3: CASSFLGTGPGQPQHF. The CDR3 region has the DNA TGTGCCAGCAGTTTTTTGGGTACAGGGCCAGGACAGCCCCAGCATTTT. This chain connects TRBV28 to TRBJ1-5; D is possibly TRBD1 (6 bases). This CDR3 is built from 16 residues. Germline CDR1 MDHEN, CDR2 SYDVKM. The ends were cut back, 3 bases at V and 7 bases at J, with 19 bases in the middle.

The genes are TRBV29-1 and TRBJ2-5, with 10 bases identical to TRBD1. The V and J ends lost 1 base and 4 bases, in that order; junction bases with no gene match: 6. This CDR3 has 15 amino acids. The germline gives CDR1 SQVTM, CDR2 ANQGSEA. The CDR3 DNA reads TGCAGCGTTGAAGGGGACAGGGGTCGGGGAGAGACCCAGTACTTC. Amino acid sequence: CSVEGDRGRGETQYF.

The chain carries TRBV12-3 or TRBV12-4 and TRBJ2-1, with 12 bases fitting TRBD2. V lost 6 bases to trimming and J lost 10 bases; unmatched junction nucleotides: 4. The length of the CDR3 is 13 residues. CDR3 nucleotide sequence: TGTGCCAGCAGCTCCGGGACTAGCGGGGAGCAGTTCTTC. Protein product: CASSSGTSGEQFF.

J is TRBJ2-7 and V is TRBV6-6, with D maybe TRBD2 (6 bases). The CDR3 totals 14 residues. The V gene's germline CDR1 is MNHNY and CDR2 SVGAGI (reference sequence). V was clipped by 2 bases and J by 6 bases, with 14 bases between them. The CDR3 protein is CASSYDAAGGEQYF. CDR3 bases: TGTGCCAGCAGTTACGACGCCGCCGGGGGCGAGCAGTACTTC.

The chain has TRBV6-1 and TRBJ2-7; D possibly corresponds to TRBD1 (5 bases). CDR3 length: 15 residues. The germline CDR1 and CDR2 sequences are MNHNS and SASEGT. With 2 bases removed from V and 0 bases from J, the gap between germline ends came to 11 bases. This CDR3 is CASSELGLSSYEQYF. DNA of the CDR3: TGTGCCAGCAGTGAACTGGGGCTGAGCTCCTACGAGCAGTACTTC.

The CDR3 region is CASSVGQDLYTDTQYF. For the CDR3, the DNA is TGTGCCAGCAGCGTCGGACAGGACCTTTACACAGATACGCAGTATTTT. The chain couples TRBV9 to TRBJ2-3, with 7 bases that match TRBD1. Germline values: CDR1 SGDLS, CDR2 YYNGEE. The V gene end was trimmed by 2 bases and the J gene end by 2 bases; junction bases not matched to a gene: 8. CDR3 length: 16 residues.